The present T cell receptor beta chain was sequenced within a study of CD8 T cells in ankylosing spondylitis. Regarding the study as a whole: A TCR beta motif of eight or nine highly homologous variants seemed to mark ankylosing spondylitis blood. Disease-linked clones reportedly showed significant enrichment in matched ankylosing spondylitis synovial fluid.

Germline values: CDR1 SGHRS, CDR2 YFSETQ. The V gene end was trimmed by 0 bases and the J gene end by 3 bases; junction bases not matched to a gene: 7. CDR3 length: 17 amino acids. TCRdb re-called the 5' RACE reads through MiXCR, storing one row per CDR3 protein. The sample lists about 160,000 distinct CDR3 sequences; around 16% were seen once. This clonotype has at least ten counts. What it recognizes is unknown. V gene TRBV5-1 combines with J gene TRBJ2-3, with TRBD2 matching 10 bases. The sequencing sample was made of blood, either unsorted or a sorted T cell fraction (not recorded which). The receptor comes from a male donor with ankylosing spondylitis or in good health (not recorded which). In DNA, the CDR3 is TGCGCCAGCAGCTTGGCCCTCGGGACTAGCGAAACAGATACGCAGTATTTT. Protein product: CASSLALGTSETDTQYF.